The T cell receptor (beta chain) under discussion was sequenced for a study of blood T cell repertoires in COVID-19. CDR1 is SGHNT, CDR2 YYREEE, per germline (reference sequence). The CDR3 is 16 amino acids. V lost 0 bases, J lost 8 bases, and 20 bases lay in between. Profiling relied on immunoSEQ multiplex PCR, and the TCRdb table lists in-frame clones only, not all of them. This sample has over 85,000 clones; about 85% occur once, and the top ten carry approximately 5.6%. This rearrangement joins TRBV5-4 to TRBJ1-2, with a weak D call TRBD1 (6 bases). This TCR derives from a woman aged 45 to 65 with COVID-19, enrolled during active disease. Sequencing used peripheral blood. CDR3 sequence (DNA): TGTGCCAGCAGCTTGGGGGGGCAGAAAGGAGGATTCGGCTACACCTTC. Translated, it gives CASSLGGQKGGFGYTF. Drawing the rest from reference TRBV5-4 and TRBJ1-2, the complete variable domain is ETGVTQSPTHLIKTRGQQVTLRCSSQSGHNTVSWYQQALGQGPQFIFQYYREEENGRGNFPPRFSGLQFPNYSSELNVNALELDDSALYLCASSLGGQKGGFGYTFGSGTRLTVV.